The source of this T cell receptor beta chain is a study of T cell repertoires in cytomegalovirus infection. Study-level points and caveats: Ex vivo responses were dominated by HLA-C-restricted CMV-specific TCR beta clonotypes.

A word on this clonotype: Its antigen is still unknown.

The CDR3 contains 16 residues. CDR1 is DFQATT and CDR2 is SNEGSKA in the germline V gene (reference sequence). The V segment lost 1 base and the J segment 1 base; nucleotides outside the gene matches: 7. MiXCR, run by TCRdb on the reads, gives a single entry per CDR3 protein. This sample has a few hundred thousand distinct CDR3 sequences, with approximately 40% found just once. The chain links TRBV20-1 to TRBJ2-5, with 9 bases fitting TRBD2. This material consisted of cultured PBMCs, taken from culture after CMV antigen stimulation. This TCR was sampled from a human donor in good health (CMV status not recorded). Some clones in this sample may be carry-over from other donors' samples. For the CDR3, the DNA is TGCAGTGCTAGAGGGGTTAGCGGGAGAACCCAAGAGACCCAGTACTTC. Translating gives CSARGVSGRTQETQYF.